What follows is one T cell receptor beta chain and its context. Original handling: For nucleated cells, counts were estimated from reference gene primer amplification. Data came from immunoSEQ multiplex PCR; TCRdb stores just in-frame clones and leaves some out. Clonal size and the V and J genes are those of that table, whereas D and trimming came from the DNA. This sample yields about 130,000 clones, of which over 75% are seen a single time; about an eighth belongs to the top ten. These data come from a study of blood T cell repertoires in COVID-19. Study-level background: Samples came from the United States, Italy and Spain, spanning acute and convalescent COVID-19. PBMCs, B-cell-depleted T cells, or T cells were the source of the cDNA or gDNA that made up the material.

CDR1 is MDHEN, CDR2 SYDVKM, per germline. The CDR3 length is 14 residues. Trimming pared 3 bases from V and 1 base from J, leaving 8 bases between. The TCR was taken from a man between 60 and 70 years old with acute or convalescent COVID-19. The chain has TRBV28 and TRBJ2-3; D might be TRBD1 (5 bases). The sample consisted of peripheral blood. The CDR3 protein is CASSFLQGTDTQYF. The CDR3 DNA follows: TGTGCCAGCAGTTTTTTACAGGGCACAGATACGCAGTATTTT.